These T cell receptor beta chains were read from a single sample in a study of OX40 agonist ivuxolimab in advanced cancers. Sequenced by immunoSEQ multiplex PCR; TCRdb stores in-frame clones only, minus some. The sample has about 80,000 clones, around four fifths seen once. The input for sequencing was CD4+ or CD8+ T cells sorted from blood, taken in a trial of the OX40 agonist ivuxolimab. The receptors were sampled from an adult with an advanced solid tumor such as melanoma, head and neck, liver or kidney cancer. The CDR3 runs from the conserved cysteine through the conserved F or W. The D gene is left open where the match is weak. Clone size is not always given. Where it is, it says once, few, many or a class for expanded clones.

cdr3_aa: CAIRGTGSHDQPQHF
cdr3_nt: TGTGCCATCAGGGGGACAGGGAGCCACGATCAGCCCCAGCATTTT
cdr3_length: 15
d_call: TRBD1
v_call: TRBV10-3
clone_size: NA
j_call: TRBJ1-5

cdr3_aa: CASRGNSNEQYF
cdr3_nt: TGTGCCAGCCGGGGGAATTCGAACGAGCAGTACTTC
cdr3_length: 12
d_call: NA
v_call: TRBV6-5
clone_size: few
j_call: TRBJ2-7

cdr3_aa: CSVATGGSGELFF
cdr3_nt: TGCAGCGTTGCAACAGGGGGCTCCGGGGAGCTGTTTTTT
cdr3_length: 13
d_call: TRBD1
v_call: TRBV29-1
clone_size: NA
j_call: TRBJ2-2

cdr3_aa: CAARGGGNEKLFF
cdr3_nt: TGTGCTGCCCGCGGGGGGGGGAATGAAAAACTGTTTTTT
cdr3_length: 13
d_call: NA
v_call: TRBV28
clone_size: NA
j_call: TRBJ1-4

cdr3_aa: CAISGGLNTEAFF
cdr3_nt: TGTGCCATCAGTGGGGGACTGAACACTGAAGCTTTCTTT
cdr3_length: 13
d_call: NA
v_call: TRBV10-3
clone_size: NA
j_call: TRBJ1-1

cdr3_aa: CATKKGATGESTDTQYF
cdr3_nt: TGTGCCACCAAGAAGGGTGCGACAGGGGAGAGCACAGATACGCAGTATTTT
cdr3_length: 17
d_call: TRBD1
v_call: TRBV7-9
clone_size: once
j_call: TRBJ2-3

cdr3_aa: CASSYGRGWTEAFF
cdr3_nt: TGTGCCAGCAGTTACGGCAGGGGGTGGACTGAAGCTTTCTTT
cdr3_length: 14
d_call: TRBD1
v_call: TRBV6-5
clone_size: NA
j_call: TRBJ1-1

cdr3_aa: CASTRQGATTEAFF
cdr3_nt: TGTGCCAGCACCCGACAGGGGGCAACTACTGAAGCTTTCTTT
cdr3_length: 14
d_call: TRBD1
v_call: TRBV6-5
clone_size: NA
j_call: TRBJ1-1

cdr3_aa: CASSFNRGLGEQYF
cdr3_nt: TGTGCCAGCAGCTTCAATAGGGGCTTAGGAGAGCAGTACTTC
cdr3_length: 14
d_call: NA
v_call: TRBV7-8
clone_size: NA
j_call: TRBJ2-7

cdr3_aa: CASSETTHSYEQYF
cdr3_nt: TGTGCCAGCAGCGAGACTACTCACTCCTACGAGCAGTACTTC
cdr3_length: 14
d_call: NA
v_call: TRBV9
clone_size: once
j_call: TRBJ2-7

cdr3_aa: CASRNRHTEAFF
cdr3_nt: TGTGCCAGCAGAAATCGTCACACTGAAGCTTTCTTT
cdr3_length: 12
d_call: NA
v_call: TRBV6-5
clone_size: NA
j_call: TRBJ1-1

cdr3_aa: CASSESATGKTYEQYF
cdr3_nt: TGTGCCAGCAGTGAATCGGCCACAGGGAAGACCTACGAGCAGTACTTC
cdr3_length: 16
d_call: NA
v_call: TRBV25-1
clone_size: NA
j_call: TRBJ2-7

cdr3_aa: CSGEIWSYGYTF
cdr3_nt: TGCAGCGGGGAAATCTGGTCCTATGGCTACACCTTC
cdr3_length: 12
d_call: NA
v_call: TRBV29-1
clone_size: NA
j_call: TRBJ1-2

cdr3_aa: CASSSSQGTKPQHF
cdr3_nt: TGTGCCAGCAGTTCTTCACAGGGGACGAAGCCCCAGCATTTT
cdr3_length: 14
d_call: TRBD1
v_call: TRBV6-6
clone_size: once
j_call: TRBJ1-5

cdr3_aa: CSVRPGQPMNTQYF
cdr3_nt: TGCAGCGTCCGACCGGGACAGCCTATGAATACGCAGTATTTT
cdr3_length: 14
d_call: TRBD1
v_call: TRBV29-1
clone_size: NA
j_call: TRBJ2-3

cdr3_aa: CASSNRDRGLNTEAFF
cdr3_nt: TGTGCCAGCAGCAACCGGGACAGGGGGCTGAACACTGAAGCTTTCTTT
cdr3_length: 16
d_call: TRBD1
v_call: TRBV7-9
clone_size: once
j_call: TRBJ1-1

cdr3_aa: CASRAAPAGYQPQHF
cdr3_nt: TGTGCCAGTAGGGCTGCGCCCGCGGGGTATCAGCCCCAGCATTTT
cdr3_length: 15
d_call: NA
v_call: TRBV19
clone_size: few
j_call: TRBJ1-5

cdr3_aa: CASSEGPMNTEAFF
cdr3_nt: TGTGCCAGCAGTGAGGGCCCCATGAACACTGAAGCTTTCTTT
cdr3_length: 14
d_call: NA
v_call: TRBV6-1
clone_size: NA
j_call: TRBJ1-1

cdr3_aa: CAIRGGVSTDTQYF
cdr3_nt: TGTGCCATCAGGGGGGGGGTGAGCACAGATACGCAGTATTTT
cdr3_length: 14
d_call: TRBD2
v_call: TRBV10-3
clone_size: NA
j_call: TRBJ2-3

cdr3_aa: CAWSPTGLAGGTQYF
cdr3_nt: TGTGCCTGGAGCCCTACCGGTCTAGCGGGGGGGACCCAGTACTTC
cdr3_length: 15
d_call: TRBD2
v_call: TRBV30
clone_size: NA
j_call: TRBJ2-5

cdr3_aa: CASSYVSDTEAFF
cdr3_nt: TGTGCCAGCAGTTACGTCAGTGACACTGAAGCTTTCTTT
cdr3_length: 13
d_call: NA
v_call: TRBV6-6
clone_size: NA
j_call: TRBJ1-1

cdr3_aa: CASADRFTGELFF
cdr3_nt: TGTGCCAGTGCGGACAGGTTCACCGGGGAGCTGTTTTTT
cdr3_length: 13
d_call: TRBD1
v_call: TRBV27
clone_size: few
j_call: TRBJ2-2

cdr3_aa: CASSLTLDGTEAFF
cdr3_nt: TGTGCCAGCAGCTTAACGTTGGATGGCACTGAAGCTTTCTTT
cdr3_length: 14
d_call: NA
v_call: TRBV7-9
clone_size: NA
j_call: TRBJ1-1

cdr3_aa: CASSPDGYYGYTF
cdr3_nt: TGTGCCAGCAGCCCGGACGGGTACTATGGCTACACCTTC
cdr3_length: 13
d_call: NA
v_call: TRBV6-5
clone_size: few
j_call: TRBJ1-2

cdr3_aa: CASSLEGQGRTQYF
cdr3_nt: TGTGCCAGCAGCTTAGAAGGACAGGGTCGAACGCAGTATTTT
cdr3_length: 14
d_call: TRBD1
v_call: TRBV7-6
clone_size: once
j_call: TRBJ2-3

cdr3_aa: CAWSGGLAGGEQFF
cdr3_nt: TGTGCCTGGAGTGGGGGACTAGCGGGAGGCGAGCAGTTCTTC
cdr3_length: 14
d_call: TRBD2
v_call: TRBV30
clone_size: NA
j_call: TRBJ2-1

cdr3_aa: CASSQEPGRANEKLFF
cdr3_nt: TGCGCCAGCAGCCAAGAACCGGGGAGGGCTAATGAAAAACTGTTTTTT
cdr3_length: 16
d_call: NA
v_call: TRBV4-1
clone_size: NA
j_call: TRBJ1-4

cdr3_aa: CASSLAPTGGTKRAQYF
cdr3_nt: TGTGCCAGCAGCTTAGCTCCGACGGGCGGGACCAAGAGGGCCCAGTACTTC
cdr3_length: 17
d_call: NA
v_call: TRBV7-2
clone_size: NA
j_call: TRBJ2-5

cdr3_aa: CASSLGGSYNEQFF
cdr3_nt: TGTGCCAGCAGCTTAGGCGGGAGTTACAATGAGCAGTTCTTC
cdr3_length: 14
d_call: TRBD2
v_call: TRBV7-7
clone_size: NA
j_call: TRBJ2-1

cdr3_aa: CASSLYSGANVLTF
cdr3_nt: TGTGCCAGCAGTCTCTACTCTGGGGCCAACGTCCTGACTTTC
cdr3_length: 14
d_call: NA
v_call: TRBV28
clone_size: NA
j_call: TRBJ2-6

cdr3_aa: CASSLGGGSRSGEQYF
cdr3_nt: TGTGCCAGCAGCTTAGGGGGCGGCTCAAGGAGCGGGGAGCAGTACTTC
cdr3_length: 16
d_call: NA
v_call: TRBV7-2
clone_size: NA
j_call: TRBJ2-7

cdr3_aa: CASSLLANEQFF
cdr3_nt: TGTGCCAGCAGCTTACTAGCCAATGAGCAGTTCTTC
cdr3_length: 12
d_call: NA
v_call: TRBV7-2
clone_size: NA
j_call: TRBJ2-1

cdr3_aa: CASSPVASRTDTQYF
cdr3_nt: TGTGCCAGCAGTCCGGTGGCGAGTAGGACAGATACGCAGTATTTT
cdr3_length: 15
d_call: NA
v_call: TRBV27
clone_size: NA
j_call: TRBJ2-3

cdr3_aa: CASSLQGNTGELFF
cdr3_nt: TGTGCCAGCAGCTTGCAGGGCAACACCGGGGAGCTGTTTTTT
cdr3_length: 14
d_call: NA
v_call: TRBV5-4
clone_size: NA
j_call: TRBJ2-2

cdr3_aa: CAWSERIGEQYF
cdr3_nt: TGTGCCTGGAGTGAACGGATTGGCGAGCAGTACTTC
cdr3_length: 12
d_call: NA
v_call: TRBV30
clone_size: NA
j_call: TRBJ2-7

cdr3_aa: CAWSLTENTEAFF
cdr3_nt: TGTGCCTGGAGTCTTACCGAGAACACTGAAGCTTTCTTT
cdr3_length: 13
d_call: NA
v_call: TRBV30
clone_size: NA
j_call: TRBJ1-1

cdr3_aa: CASSSGTSAVHEQFF
cdr3_nt: TGTGCCAGCAGTTCCGGGACTAGCGCGGTCCATGAGCAGTTCTTC
cdr3_length: 15
d_call: TRBD2
v_call: TRBV7-8
clone_size: NA
j_call: TRBJ2-1

cdr3_aa: CASSPRGAGYNSPLHF
cdr3_nt: TGTGCCAGCAGTCCCAGGGGGGCTGGGTATAATTCACCCCTCCACTTT
cdr3_length: 16
d_call: TRBD1
v_call: TRBV28
clone_size: NA
j_call: TRBJ1-6

cdr3_aa: CASSVEQVNEQFF
cdr3_nt: TGTGCCAGCAGCGTAGAGCAGGTGAATGAGCAGTTCTTC
cdr3_length: 13
d_call: NA
v_call: TRBV9
clone_size: NA
j_call: TRBJ2-1

cdr3_aa: CASTQPGSSAGELFF
cdr3_nt: TGTGCCAGCACCCAACCCGGGTCGTCGGCCGGGGAGCTGTTTTTT
cdr3_length: 15
d_call: NA
v_call: TRBV6-6
clone_size: NA
j_call: TRBJ2-2

cdr3_aa: CAISESTGRGWTEAFF
cdr3_nt: TGTGCCATCAGTGAGTCGACGGGAAGGGGATGGACTGAAGCTTTCTTT
cdr3_length: 16
d_call: NA
v_call: TRBV10-3
clone_size: NA
j_call: TRBJ1-1

cdr3_aa: CASSIEATGYGYTF
cdr3_nt: TGTGCCAGTAGTATTGAGGCGACCGGCTATGGCTACACCTTC
cdr3_length: 14
d_call: NA
v_call: TRBV19
clone_size: once
j_call: TRBJ1-2

cdr3_aa: CASSTYGGAQDTQYF
cdr3_nt: TGTGCCAGCAGCACGTACGGGGGGGCCCAGGATACGCAGTATTTT
cdr3_length: 15
d_call: TRBD2
v_call: TRBV13
clone_size: NA
j_call: TRBJ2-3

cdr3_aa: CASSLDRPDQPQHF
cdr3_nt: TGCGCCAGCAGCTTGGATAGGCCCGATCAGCCCCAGCATTTT
cdr3_length: 14
d_call: NA
v_call: TRBV5-1
clone_size: NA
j_call: TRBJ1-5

cdr3_aa: CASSRRDRAKETQYF
cdr3_nt: TGTGCCAGCAGTCGGAGGGACAGGGCGAAAGAGACCCAGTACTTC
cdr3_length: 15
d_call: TRBD1
v_call: TRBV6-1
clone_size: NA
j_call: TRBJ2-5

cdr3_aa: CASSTSGGPYNEQFF
cdr3_nt: TGTGCCAGCAGTACTAGCGGGGGGCCCTACAATGAGCAGTTCTTC
cdr3_length: 15
d_call: TRBD2
v_call: TRBV7-2
clone_size: NA
j_call: TRBJ2-1

cdr3_aa: CASSSRDSNYNEQFF
cdr3_nt: TGTGCCAGCAGCTCCCGGGACTCCAACTACAATGAGCAGTTCTTC
cdr3_length: 15
d_call: NA
v_call: TRBV7-9
clone_size: NA
j_call: TRBJ2-1

cdr3_aa: CASSADRAGYGYTF
cdr3_nt: TGTGCCAGCAGTGCTGACAGGGCAGGGTATGGCTACACCTTC
cdr3_length: 14
d_call: TRBD1
v_call: TRBV6-1
clone_size: few
j_call: TRBJ1-2

cdr3_aa: CASSIDPAGANTGELFF
cdr3_nt: TGTGCCAGTAGTATAGATCCAGCAGGAGCGAACACCGGGGAGCTGTTTTTT
cdr3_length: 17
d_call: NA
v_call: TRBV19
clone_size: NA
j_call: TRBJ2-2

cdr3_aa: CASSPLGAGGGYNEQFF
cdr3_nt: TGTGCCAGCAGCCCCCTAGGGGCGGGAGGGGGGTACAATGAGCAGTTCTTC
cdr3_length: 17
d_call: TRBD2
v_call: TRBV25-1
clone_size: NA
j_call: TRBJ2-1

cdr3_aa: CASSYSGTSNYGYTF
cdr3_nt: TGTGCCAGCAGTTACTCGGGTACCTCTAACTATGGCTACACCTTC
cdr3_length: 15
d_call: NA
v_call: TRBV6-5
clone_size: few
j_call: TRBJ1-2

cdr3_aa: CASSPPGVRTGELFF
cdr3_nt: TGTGCCAGCAGCCCCCCAGGGGTTCGAACCGGGGAGCTGTTTTTT
cdr3_length: 15
d_call: NA
v_call: TRBV6-5
clone_size: NA
j_call: TRBJ2-2

cdr3_aa: CASSLGQWGKEPQHF
cdr3_nt: TGCGCCAGCAGCCTGGGACAGTGGGGGAAAGAGCCCCAGCATTTT
cdr3_length: 15
d_call: TRBD1
v_call: TRBV5-1
clone_size: NA
j_call: TRBJ1-5

cdr3_aa: CASSQWGTRNTEAFF
cdr3_nt: TGTGCCAGCAGCCAGTGGGGGACCAGAAACACTGAAGCTTTCTTT
cdr3_length: 15
d_call: NA
v_call: TRBV9
clone_size: NA
j_call: TRBJ1-1

cdr3_aa: CASSLARSAAEQYF
cdr3_nt: TGTGCCAGCAGCTTAGCGCGGTCAGCCGCCGAGCAGTACTTC
cdr3_length: 14
d_call: NA
v_call: TRBV7-9
clone_size: once
j_call: TRBJ2-7

cdr3_aa: CASSIGADTGNQPQHF
cdr3_nt: TGTGCCAGTAGTATAGGGGCGGACACCGGCAATCAGCCCCAGCATTTT
cdr3_length: 16
d_call: NA
v_call: TRBV19
clone_size: NA
j_call: TRBJ1-5

cdr3_aa: CASSLKTWALNTEAFF
cdr3_nt: TGTGCCAGCAGTCTAAAAACTTGGGCCCTGAACACTGAAGCTTTCTTT
cdr3_length: 16
d_call: NA
v_call: TRBV28
clone_size: NA
j_call: TRBJ1-1